This T cell receptor beta chain was captured in a study of vaccination and CD4 T cells after COVID-19. Overall study: Of the convalescent patients, who were SARS-CoV-2 positive by nasal swab PCR, some ten had mild and one severe disease. Post-diagnosis, post-COVID samples were collected after a median approximately 97 days, ranging 35 to 161.

A few counts support this clonotype. What it recognizes is unknown. With the Oncomine TCR Beta short-read assay, DNA from cultured CD4+ T cells was sequenced. TCRdb used MiXCR to reprocess the PCR reads, holding one entry per CDR3 protein. In the table there are about 12,000 distinct CDR3 sequences, 40% to 55% of which are singletons. CDR3 length equals 12 residues. V dropped 3 bases and J dropped 5 bases, with 7 bases sitting between them. The germline V gene encodes CDR1 WSHSY and CDR2 SAAADI. As to treatment: roughly 10-day PBMC culture with coronavirus spike peptide pools or control peptides (ViraFEST assay).

The clonotype originates from a human donor who had recovered from COVID-19. V usage is TRBV10-2 and J usage is TRBJ1-1; no reliable D call. The source material was CD4+ T cells from blood, cultured in vitro. This chain's CDR3 is CASSDLMTEAFF. The CDR3 DNA sequence: TGCGCCAGCAGTGATTTAATGACTGAAGCTTTCTTT.